This T cell receptor (beta chain) was sequenced during a study of blood T cell repertoires in COVID-19. Whole-study context: Sites across the United States, Italy and Spain contributed samples from acute and convalescent COVID-19. Nucleic acid was either cDNA or gDNA, and it came from T cells, B-cell-depleted T cells, or PBMCs.

Original data processing: Quantification of nucleated cells was approximated via reference gene primer amplification. Clones were read by immunoSEQ multiplex PCR, and TCRdb kept only the in-frame ones, dropping some. V, J and clone size derive from that table, while D and trimming were established from the DNA sequence. This table has 95,000 to 110,000 clones, nearly 90% appearing once. This CDR3 has 15 amino acids. CDR1 SGHDN and CDR2 FVKESK come from the germline V gene. V was cut by 6 bases and J by 0 bases, with 9 bases left in between. The clonotype was recovered from a man in his fifties in a cohort sampled during active COVID-19. The rearrangement joins TRBV14 to TRBJ2-6; D unresolved. Specimen: peripheral blood. The DNA for the CDR3 is TGTGCCAGCAGTCTAGGAGACTCTGGGGCCAACGTCCTGACTTTC. Translated, it gives CASSLGDSGANVLTF. The full variable domain, its missing parts supplied by reference TRBV14 and TRBJ2-6, is EAGVTQFPSHSVIEKGQTVTLRCDPISGHDNLYWYRRVMGKEIKFLLHFVKESKQDESGMPNNRFLAERTGGTYSTLKVQPAELEDSGVYFCASSLGDSGANVLTFGAGSRLTVL.